The clone carrying this T cell receptor (beta chain) has more than one count but fewer than ten. Its target is not known. The sample originates from a study of post-analysis software for immune sequencing data. Study-wide points: Patients had higher frequencies than controls of four to six TRBV segments, including TRBV5-6, TRBV5-1 and TRBV20-1.

Germline lookup yields CDR1 DFQATT and CDR2 SNEGSKA (reference sequence). V dropped 2 bases and J dropped 4; count of bases not matched to a gene: 3. The CDR3 totals 15 residues. Carried by the TCR beta cDNA libraries were unique molecular identifiers. TCRdb ran MiXCR on the PCR reads and lists one entry per CDR3 protein. The repertoire holds 700,000 to 900,000 distinct CDR3 sequences, with roughly 50% as singletons. This receptor was taken from a girl between 5 and 17 years old with multiple sclerosis. This sequence joins TRBV20-1 and TRBJ2-1; 12 nucleotides line up with TRBD2. Sequences were obtained from blood. CDR3 residues: CSARRGLAGYNEQFF. In DNA, the CDR3 is TGCAGTGCTAGAAGAGGACTAGCGGGATACAATGAGCAGTTCTTC.